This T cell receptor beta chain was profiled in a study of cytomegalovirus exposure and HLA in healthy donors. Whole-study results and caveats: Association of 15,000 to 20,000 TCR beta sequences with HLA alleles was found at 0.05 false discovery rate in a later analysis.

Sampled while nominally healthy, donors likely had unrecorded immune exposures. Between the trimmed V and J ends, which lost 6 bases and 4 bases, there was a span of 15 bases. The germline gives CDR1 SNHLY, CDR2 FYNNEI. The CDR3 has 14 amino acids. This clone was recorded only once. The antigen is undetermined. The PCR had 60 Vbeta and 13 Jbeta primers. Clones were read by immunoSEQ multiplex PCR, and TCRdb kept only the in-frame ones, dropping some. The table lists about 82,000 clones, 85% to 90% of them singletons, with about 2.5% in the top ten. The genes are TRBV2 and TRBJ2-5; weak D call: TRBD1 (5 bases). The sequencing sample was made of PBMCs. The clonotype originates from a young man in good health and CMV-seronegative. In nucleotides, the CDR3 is TGTGCCAGCAGGGTAGCAGGGTTTTCAGAGACCCAGTACTTC. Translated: CASRVAGFSETQYF.